These T cell receptor beta chains were read from a single sample in a study of T-cell memory formation after mild COVID-19. TCRdb re-called the 5' RACE reads with MiXCR, one entry per CDR3 protein. In the table there are 140,000 or so distinct CDR3 sequences, under 25% of which are singletons. What was sequenced was PBMCs or a T cell subset sorted from them (not recorded which). These receptors were taken from an adult woman who had mild COVID-19 (a few samples of this study predate the infection). Cell type and time point are not known. The CDR3 runs from the conserved cysteine through the conserved F or W. The order of the fields is D gene, V gene, CDR3 protein. The D gene is left open where the match is weak.

>TRBD2|TRBV9
CASSETSGNYEQYF
>-|TRBV5-1
CASSAATANTEAFF
>-|TRBV29-1
CSVEAVQYNEQFF
>-|TRBV12-3/TRBV12-4
CASSRQLNTEAFF
>TRBD1|TRBV18
CASSPPGQGVANEKLFF
>TRBD2|TRBV4-3
CASSQTLAGVGPGELFF
>-|TRBV5-1
CASSLRQEVDTQYF
>-|TRBV4-1
CASSQDWTANTGELFF
>-|TRBV29-1
CSGNRENYGYTF
>-|TRBV5-1
CASSDSGNIQYF
>-|TRBV15
CATSRDRGWNEQFF
>TRBD2|TRBV7-2
CASSLGLAGGYNEQFF